This T cell receptor (beta chain) was retrieved from a study of PD-L1 blockade in urothelial cancer. Sequencing used immunoSEQ multiplex PCR; TCRdb keeps in-frame clones, though not all of them. The sample carries around 66,000 clones, around nine tenths recorded once. CDR3 length: 15 amino acids. V lost 7 bases to trimming and J lost 4 bases; unmatched junction nucleotides: 11. The germline gives CDR1 SQVTM, CDR2 ANQGSEA. Described time point: peripheral blood 6 weeks after treatment start. A remark on this clone: The antigen is not known.

Study conclusions and caveats: Enhanced expansion of tumor-associated blood clones at 3 weeks characterized durable-benefit patients.

This chain uses TRBV29-1 with TRBJ2-7; TRBD1 matches 12 bases. Source: PBMCs, taken around atezolizumab (anti-PD-L1) treatment. The sequence was obtained from a man aged 55 to 70 with urothelial cancer. The CDR3 here is CSAVTGTGGGYEQYF. CDR3 bases: TGCAGCGCCGTAACCGGGACAGGGGGCGGATACGAGCAGTACTTC.